The sequence of this T cell receptor beta chain was determined in a study of blood T cell repertoires in COVID-19. As for the study in general: T cells, B-cell-depleted T cells, or PBMCs provided the cDNA or gDNA that served as material.

Data came from immunoSEQ multiplex PCR; TCRdb stores just in-frame clones and leaves some out. The sample has roughly 120,000 clones; more than 60% are singletons. The V end was cut by 0 bases, the J end by 5 bases, with 6 bases between. Per germline, CDR1 SGHNT and CDR2 YENEEA. The CDR3 is 13 amino acids. This receptor was taken from a man in his sixties or seventies with acute or convalescent COVID-19. V usage is TRBV11-3 and J usage is TRBJ2-3; D is unclear. The sample was peripheral blood. The CDR3 loop is CASSLDQVDTQYF. CDR3 nucleotides: TGTGCCAGCAGCTTAGATCAGGTAGATACGCAGTATTTT. Supplemented by reference TRBV11-3 and TRBJ2-3, the full variable domain reads EAGVVQSPRYKIIEKKQPVAFWCNPISGHNTLYWYLQNLGQGPELLIRYENEEAVDDSQLPKDRFSAERLKGVDSTLKIQPAELGDSAVYLCASSLDQVDTQYFGPGTRLTVL.